One sample yielded the 12 T cell receptor beta chains listed below, sequenced in a study of Tregs in tolerant kidney transplant recipients. Clones were read by immunoSEQ multiplex PCR, and TCRdb kept only the in-frame ones, dropping some. This table has just under 65,000 clones, roughly 98% appearing once. Sequencing was performed on Tregs from blood, taken before the transplant. The receptor set was obtained from a human donor who received a combined kidney and bone marrow transplant.

The chain recombines TRBV7-2 with TRBJ2-3; TRBD2 aligns across 11 bases. J was trimmed by 4 bases and V by 5 bases; bases with no gene match: 2. The CDR3 runs 14 residues. Germline CDR1 is SGHTA and CDR2 is FQGNSA. This CDR3 reads CASSISGGADTQYF. CDR3 in DNA: TGTGCCAGCAGCATTAGCGGGGGGGCAGATACGCAGTATTTT.

This chain uses TRBV5-5 with TRBJ2-5; D might be TRBD2 (5 bases). The CDR3 contains 13 residues. V was cut by 1 base and J by 4 bases, with 8 bases left in between. The germline gives CDR1 SGHKS, CDR2 YYEKEE (reference sequence). CDR3 sequence reads: CASSLYAGETQYF. CDR3 bases: TGTGCCAGCAGCTTGTACGCGGGAGAGACCCAGTACTTC.

The chain has TRBV6-1 and TRBJ2-2; a possible D gene is TRBD2 (6 bases). Germline V gene lookup returns CDR1 MNHNS and CDR2 SASEGT. V dropped 7 bases and J dropped 5 bases, with 14 bases sitting between them. The CDR3 sequence is 14 residues long. CDR3 DNA sequence: TGTGCCAGCACCGGACGGGGGAGAACCGGGGAGCTGTTTTTT. Translating gives CASTGRGRTGELFF.

V is TRBV4-3 and J is TRBJ2-7; the match to TRBD1 covers 8 bases. Germline CDR1 LGHNA, CDR2 YSLEER. This CDR3 is built from 15 residues. Unmatched junction bases numbered 4, after V lost 0 bases and J lost 3 bases. CDR3 DNA: TGCGCCAGCAGCCAAGACCGACAGGGGCTCTACGAGCAGTACTTC. Translated, it gives CASSQDRQGLYEQYF.

This chain links TRBV7-2 with TRBJ2-5; TRBD2 might be the D (5 bases). In germline, CDR1 is SGHTA, CDR2 FQGNSA. CDR3 size: 20 residues. V shed 0 bases and J shed 1 base, with 24 bases lying between them. The CDR3 DNA reads as TGTGCCAGCAGCTTAGCAATATCTGGACTCCTAACGCCTCGCCAAGAGACCCAGTACTTC. The encoded protein is CASSLAISGLLTPRQETQYF. The full variable domain, its missing parts supplied by reference TRBV7-2 and TRBJ2-5, is GAGVSQSPSNKVTEKGKDVELRCDPISGHTALYWYRQSLGQGLEFLIYFQGNSAPDKSGLPSDRFSAERTGGSVSTLTIQRTQQEDSAVYLCASSLAISGLLTPRQETQYFGPGTRLLVL.

The chain is built from TRBV10-3 and TRBJ1-5; 9 nucleotides line up with TRBD1. Germline lookup yields CDR1 ENHRY and CDR2 SYGVKD. The V gene end was trimmed by 6 bases and the J gene end by 6 bases; junction bases not matched to a gene: 9. The CDR3 is made up of 15 amino acids. The CDR3 loop is CAISKDRGKGQPQHF. The CDR3 nucleotides are TGTGCCATCAGCAAGGACAGGGGAAAAGGTCAGCCCCAGCATTTT.

This chain uses TRBV12-5 with TRBJ2-6; D not certain. This CDR3 spans 13 amino acids. CDR1 LGHNT and CDR2 FRNRAP come from the germline V gene. Deletions cut 7 bases from V and 0 bases from J, with 4 bases between. The CDR3 loop is CASASSGANVLTF. The CDR3 nucleotides are TGTGCTAGTGCTTCCTCTGGGGCCAACGTCCTGACTTTC. Filled out from reference TRBV12-5 and TRBJ2-6, the complete variable domain reads DARVTQTPRHKVTEMGQEVTMRCQPILGHNTVFWYRQTMMQGLELLAYFRNRAPLDDSGMPKDRFSAEMPDATLATLKIQPSEPRDSAVYFCASASSGANVLTFGAGSRLTVL.

This chain links TRBV6-5 with TRBJ2-7; 11 bases map to TRBD2. The CDR3 contains 15 residues. V lost 4 bases to trimming and J lost 0 bases; unmatched junction nucleotides: 2. Germline CDR1 is MNHEY and CDR2 is SVGAGI. CDR3 sequence (DNA): TGTGCCAGCAGTTTAGCGGGGGGGAGCTCCTACGAGCAGTACTTC. It encodes CASSLAGGSSYEQYF.

The genes are TRBV9 and TRBJ2-7; no reliable D call. V lost 0 bases, J lost 0 bases, and 4 bases lay in between. CDR3 size: 13 residues. CDR1 is SGDLS, CDR2 YYNGEE, per germline. The CDR3 loop reads CASSVASSYEQYF. Written as DNA, the CDR3 is TGTGCCAGCAGCGTAGCCAGCTCCTACGAGCAGTACTTC.

This clone was recorded only once. In DNA form, the CDR3 reads TGTGCCTGGAGTGTAAAGGGGAAAAGCTCTGGGGCCAACGTCCTGACTTTC. It translates to CAWSVKGKSSGANVLTF. The rearrangement joins TRBV30 to TRBJ2-6, with D possibly matching TRBD1 (5 bases). The V gene lost 0 bases and the J gene lost 0 bases, with 12 bases spanning the gap. CDR1 is GTSNPN, CDR2 SVGIG, per germline (reference sequence). The CDR3 consists of 17 residues.

The chain links TRBV2 to TRBJ2-2; D is ambiguous. The CDR3 covers 12 residues. Germline V CDR1 and CDR2: SNHLY, FYNNEI. Trimming left V 7 bases short and J 1 base short, with 4 bases between. This CDR3 reads CASTENTGELFF. In DNA form, the CDR3 reads TGTGCCAGCACAGAGAACACCGGGGAGCTGTTTTTT.

The gene calls are TRBV6-6 and TRBJ1-5; 7 bases line up with TRBD1. CDR1 MNHNY and CDR2 SVGAGI come from the germline V gene (reference sequence). The CDR3 consists of 14 residues. Germline trimming cut 6 bases from V and 6 bases from J; bases unmatched to any gene: 8. CDR3 loop: CASRTTGFGQPQHF. CDR3 nucleotide sequence: TGTGCCAGCAGGACGACAGGGTTCGGTCAGCCCCAGCATTTT.